The 8 T cell receptor beta chains given below trace back to one sample, sequenced in a study of T cell changes during pregnancy in multiple sclerosis. The assay was immunoSEQ multiplex PCR, and TCRdb's table has in-frame clones only and misses some. The sample records about 120,000 clones, approximately 95% being singletons. This specimen was peripheral blood, taken before pregnancy. Receptors originate from a female donor with multiple sclerosis, enrolled in a pregnancy study.

This clone came up once. V is TRBV14 and J is TRBJ1-6; D perhaps matches TRBD1 (6 bases). The CDR3 runs to 16 residues. Germline assignment: CDR1 SGHDN and CDR2 FVKESK. Trimming took 1 base from V and 9 from J, leaving 16 bases between them. CDR3 residues: CASSQAARGLGSPLHF. The CDR3 bases are TGTGCCAGCAGCCAAGCGGCCAGGGGATTGGGTTCACCCCTCCACTTT.

The gene calls are TRBV19 and TRBJ1-1; D may be TRBD1 (6 bases). The CDR3 sequence is 12 residues long. Germline CDR1 and CDR2: LNHDA and SQIVND (reference sequence). V shed 10 bases and J shed 6 bases, with 15 bases lying between them. As DNA, the CDR3 is TGTGCCACCTCGACAGGAACGGCTGAAGCTTTCTTT. Translated: CATSTGTAEAFF.

This clone has a single count. The chain carries TRBV28 and TRBJ2-5; TRBD2 agrees at 11 bases. The CDR3 loop spans 15 amino acids. Germline assignment: CDR1 MDHEN and CDR2 SYDVKM. Trimming at V came to 7 bases and at J to 7 bases, leaving 11 bases not matched to a gene. The CDR3 protein is CASTLTSGVLGTQYF. The CDR3, as DNA: TGTGCCAGCACCTTGACTAGCGGGGTTTTAGGGACCCAGTACTTC.

The gene calls are TRBV7-2 and TRBJ2-5; no firm D call. V lost 5 bases and J 9 bases, leaving 13 bases between the germline ends. CDR3 length: 12 residues. Germline V lookup: CDR1 SGHTA, CDR2 FQGNSA. CDR3 nucleotides: TGTGCCAGCAGCCTACTCCTCCCGGCCCAGTACTTC. This translates into CASSLLLPAQYF.

The chain recombines TRBV6-5 with TRBJ1-2; 8 bases fit TRBD1. The CDR3 extends over 14 amino acids. From germline, CDR1 is MNHEY and CDR2 SVGAGI. Trimming cost V 4 bases and J 8 bases; bases outside gene matches: 9. Written as DNA, the CDR3 is TGTGCCAGCAGTTCCAATGACAGGGGCCGAGGCTACACCTTC. Encoded protein: CASSSNDRGRGYTF.

This sequence joins TRBV9 and TRBJ2-1; the D gene is possibly TRBD2 (5 bases). The germline gives CDR1 SGDLS, CDR2 YYNGEE. The germline V and J ends were trimmed by 0 bases and 7 bases, with 20 bases remaining between them. There are 17 residues in the CDR3. The CDR3 region has the DNA TGTGCCAGCAGCGTAGATCCGAGTGGGAGCGTAGTGAATGAGCAGTTCTTC. This codes for CASSVDPSGSVVNEQFF. Based on the CDR3 plus reference TRBV9 and TRBJ2-1, the full variable domain is DSGVTQTPKHLITATGQRVTLRCSPRSGDLSVYWYQQSLDQGLQFLIQYYNGEERAKGNILERFSAQQFPDLHSELNLSSLELGDSALYFCASSVDPSGSVVNEQFFGPGTRLTVL.

The table lists this clone with a count of one. The CDR3 nucleotides are TGCAGCGTAGGCGGGGGCACGGGCTATGGCTACACCTTC. Its protein product is CSVGGGTGYGYTF. The genes are TRBV29-1 and TRBJ1-2; D may be TRBD1 (6 bases). V was pared by 6 bases and J by 4 bases, with 15 bases between. This CDR3 has 13 amino acids. CDR1 and CDR2 from the germline V gene are SQVTM and ANQGSEA.

This chain links TRBV6-1 with TRBJ2-2; TRBD2 matches at 14 bases. Trimming took 6 bases from V and 6 from J; bases not matched to a gene: 3. Germline V lookup: CDR1 MNHNS, CDR2 SASEGT. This CDR3 contains 15 residues. The DNA of the CDR3 is TGTGCCAGCAGGGGACTAGCGGGAGAGGCCGGGGAGCTGTTTTTT. Translating gives CASRGLAGEAGELFF.